The clone carrying this TCR beta chain was recorded only once. Sequenced by immunoSEQ multiplex PCR; TCRdb stores in-frame clones only, minus some. Among approximately 150,000 clones, around 80% were seen once, and the ten largest hold less than 20%. Losses at the gene ends were 6 bases for V and 9 bases for J; bases not matched to a gene: 7. There are 13 residues in the CDR3. The germline V gene encodes CDR1 MNHEY and CDR2 SVGAGI. This sample is drawn from a study of blood T cell repertoires in COVID-19. Study overall: T cells, B-cell-depleted T cells, or PBMCs supplied cDNA or gDNA.

Sequenced: peripheral blood. This chain uses TRBV6-5 with TRBJ2-7; TRBD2 agrees at 11 bases. The receptor was isolated from a woman of 80 years or more with acute or convalescent COVID-19. The CDR3 region is CASSRTSGWGQYF. CDR3 DNA sequence: TGTGCCAGCAGCCGGACTAGCGGGTGGGGGCAGTACTTC.